What follows are 20 T cell receptor beta chains derived from one specimen sequenced in a study of blood T cell repertoires in COVID-19 (dated by TCRdb to 2018 to 2021). Preparation of the library involved the immunoSEQ multiplex PCR assay. In its TCRdb copy, this immuneACCESS table keeps in-frame sequences only and misses some clones. Where compared with another copy, unresolved V genes explain less than half of these, and the others have no known cause. In all, the sample holds under 150,000 clones, and about four fifths of those were seen once. Of the sample, roughly 8% falls within the top ten clones. The specimen was peripheral blood. The receptors derive from a human donor with acute or convalescent COVID-19. The donor label of this sample is uncertain.

The J gene is TRBJ1-1, the V gene TRBV7-9; TRBD1 is a possible D gene (6 bases). Germline CDR1 reads SEHNR; CDR2 reads FQNEAQ (reference sequence). There are 14 residues in the CDR3. Trimming shortened V by 3 bases and J by 11 bases, and 19 bases separated the two germline ends. CDR3 DNA sequence: TGTGCCAGCAGCTTGGGACACGGGTCCCTCGGCGCTTTCTTT. Translated: CASSLGHGSLGAFF.

The V call is TRBV24-1, the J call TRBJ2-5; perhaps TRBD1 as D (6 bases). The CDR3 runs 15 residues. V was clipped by 1 base and J by 6 bases, with 14 bases between them. Germline V lookup: CDR1 KGHDR, CDR2 SFDVKD. This chain's CDR3 is CATSDFAGDGKTQYF. The CDR3 coding sequence is TGTGCCACCAGTGATTTCGCAGGGGATGGAAAGACCCAGTACTTC.

V is TRBV4-2 and J is TRBJ1-5, with TRBD1 as a possible D gene (6 bases). Germline V lookup: CDR1 LGHNA, CDR2 YNFKEQ. Trimming stripped 0 bases from V and 0 bases from J, with 18 bases between. CDR3 length: 19 amino acids. CDR3 sequence reads: CASSQDPSGRGYSNQPQHF. CDR3 sequence (DNA): TGTGCCAGCAGCCAAGATCCGTCGGGCAGGGGCTATAGCAATCAGCCCCAGCATTTT.

The gene calls are TRBV19 and TRBJ1-5, with D uncertain. V gave up 1 base and J gave up 6 bases, with 7 bases separating them. Germline CDR1 reads LNHDA; CDR2 reads SQIVND (reference sequence). CDR3 length: 13 residues. CDR3 sequence reads: CASSIVAGQPQHF. The CDR3 DNA reads as TGTGCCAGTAGTATAGTAGCCGGTCAGCCCCAGCATTTT. Full variable domain (remainder filled in from reference TRBV19 and TRBJ1-5): DGGITQSPKYLFRKEGQNVTLSCEQNLNHDAMYWYRQDPGQGLRLIYYSQIVNDFQKGDIAEGYSVSREKKESFPLTVTSAQKNPTAFYLCASSIVAGQPQHFGDGTRLSIL.

This clone was found a few times. The V call is TRBV24-1, the J call TRBJ1-2, with 7 positions matching TRBD1. The CDR3 runs to 15 residues. The germline V gene encodes CDR1 KGHDR and CDR2 SFDVKD. J was trimmed by 8 bases and V by 3 bases; bases with no gene match: 11. CDR3 amino acids: CATSDPVEGAKGYTF. DNA of the CDR3: TGTGCCACCAGTGATCCCGTGGAGGGGGCAAAGGGCTACACCTTC.

The chain is built from TRBV30 and TRBJ2-2; D call uncertain. CDR3 length equals 14 residues. Deletions cut 3 bases from V and 2 bases from J, with 10 bases between. Germline-derived CDR1 and CDR2 are GTSNPN and SVGIG (reference sequence). This CDR3 is CAWRAQVNTGELFF. The DNA for the CDR3 is TGTGCCTGGAGGGCGCAGGTTAACACCGGGGAGCTGTTTTTT.

The chain links TRBV27 to TRBJ2-2, with 11 bases aligning to TRBD2. J was trimmed by 7 bases and V by 3 bases; bases with no gene match: 4. The CDR3 consists of 15 residues. In germline, CDR1 is MNHEY, CDR2 SMNVEV (reference sequence). The CDR3 here is CASSFSGGAFGELFF. The CDR3 bases are TGTGCCAGCAGTTTTAGCGGGGGGGCTTTCGGGGAGCTGTTTTTT.

The chain has TRBV6-1 and TRBJ2-5; D possibly corresponds to TRBD2 (7 bases). Germline V CDR1 and CDR2: MNHNS, SASEGT. The V end lost 4 bases, the J end lost 5 bases, and 20 bases lay between the germline ends. The CDR3 is made up of 16 amino acids. CDR3 nucleotide sequence: TGTGCCAGCAGTGGGAGGAGCTTCGGGGGGCGGGAGACCCAGTACTTC. Translated, it gives CASSGRSFGGRETQYF.

J is TRBJ2-7 and V is TRBV3-1 (or the pseudogene TRBV3-2), with 7 bases matching TRBD1. Germline CDR1 LGHDT, CDR2 YNNKEL (reference sequence). This CDR3 region has 16 residues. The V and J ends lost 3 bases and 1 base, in that order; junction bases with no gene match: 9. CDR3 in DNA: TGTGCCAGCAGCCACTTCGACAGGGCCCTATCCTACGAGCAGTACGTC. Its translation is CASSHFDRALSYEQYV.

The genes are TRBV14 and TRBJ1-2; D is possibly TRBD1 (5 bases). The germline V gene has CDR1 SGHDN and CDR2 FVKESK. The CDR3 is 13 amino acids. The ends were cut back, 4 bases at V and 8 bases at J, with 14 bases in the middle. The CDR3: CASSPRWGEGYTF. The CDR3 DNA follows: TGTGCCAGCAGCCCAAGGTGGGGCGAAGGCTACACCTTC.

Remarks on this clone: One end of the junction fails to match germline, which may point to a read error. The genes are TRBV5-6 and TRBJ1-5; 8 positions agree with TRBD1. The CDR3 spans 15 residues. Per germline, CDR1 SGHDT and CDR2 YYEEEE. CDR3 nucleotides: TGTGCCAGCAGCAGCGGACAGGGTAGCTATCAGCCCCAGCATTTT. It is translated as CASSSGQGSYQPQHF.

The chain combines TRBV27 with TRBJ2-1; the match to TRBD2 covers 7 bases. The CDR3 has 13 amino acids. V lost 5 bases, J lost 7 bases, and 5 bases stayed unmatched. The V gene's germline CDR1 is MNHEY and CDR2 SMNVEV (reference sequence). In nucleotides, the CDR3 is TGTGCCAGCAGTCTCACGGGAGGAAATGAGCAGTTCTTC. It encodes CASSLTGGNEQFF.

The CDR3 DNA follows: TGTGCCAGCAGCCAAGCCAGGGACAGGCTCCTAGGAAACACCATATATTTT. Its protein is CASSQARDRLLGNTIYF. The V call is TRBV3-1 (or the pseudogene TRBV3-2), the J call TRBJ1-3; 8 bases match TRBD1. CDR1 LGHDT and CDR2 YNNKEL come from the germline V gene (reference sequence). The CDR3 runs to 17 residues. Trimming took 1 base from V and 4 from J; bases not matched to a gene: 9.

Turning to this clone: Compared with germline, one end of the junction differs, possibly owing to a read error. The chain combines TRBV29-1 with TRBJ1-2; TRBD1 might be the D (6 bases). The CDR3 consists of 13 residues. The germline V gene has CDR1 SQVTM and CDR2 ANQGSEA. CDR3 sequence reads: CSVELPGGQFPPF. The DNA of the CDR3 is TGCAGCGTTGAACTCCCGGGGGGCCAGTTTCCCCCCTTC.

This rearrangement joins TRBV21-1 to TRBJ1-2; TRBD1 was called by the table and not checked on the DNA. TRBV21-1 is classified as a pseudogene. The CDR3 is 13 residues long. CDR3 protein: CASIEGVNYGYTF. The CDR3 region has the DNA TGTGCCAGCATTGAGGGGGTTAACTATGGCTACACCTTC.

The chain couples TRBV5-1 to TRBJ2-1; weak D call: TRBD1 (6 bases). The CDR3 loop spans 14 amino acids. Trimming stripped 4 bases from V and 1 base from J, with 9 bases between. Germline CDR1 SGHRS, CDR2 YFSETQ. The CDR3 loop is CASSKGQSYNEQFF. In nucleotides, the CDR3 is TGCGCCAGCAGCAAGGGACAATCCTACAATGAGCAGTTCTTC.

The chain couples TRBV5-1 to TRBJ1-2; the match to TRBD1 covers 10 bases. Germline V gene sequence: CDR1 SGHRS, CDR2 YFSETQ. The CDR3 is 15 amino acids. V gave up 2 bases and J gave up 6 bases; unmatched junction bases: 7. The CDR3 loop is CASSFSLDRGDGYTF. DNA for the CDR3: TGCGCCAGCAGCTTCTCCCTGGACAGGGGGGATGGCTACACCTTC.

J is TRBJ2-3 and V is TRBV24-1; D might be TRBD2 (6 bases). Germline CDR1 and CDR2: KGHDR and SFDVKD. The CDR3 consists of 14 residues. The ends were cut back, 4 bases at V and 6 bases at J, with 13 bases in the middle. CDR3 in amino acids: CATSDPGGLDTQYF. The DNA of the CDR3 is TGTGCCACCAGTGACCCCGGGGGTCTTGATACGCAGTATTTT.

Only one count was recorded for this clone. The CDR3 region has the DNA TGCGCCAGCAGCCAAGAGTATTGGGCCTATGGCTACACCTTC. Amino acid sequence: CASSQEYWAYGYTF. This chain joins TRBV4-1 and TRBJ1-2; D gene uncertain. CDR1 MGHRA and CDR2 YSYEKL come from the germline V gene. With 0 bases removed from V and 4 bases from J, the gap between germline ends came to 9 bases. This CDR3 spans 14 amino acids.

The V gene is TRBV27, the J gene TRBJ1-4, with no clear D. The CDR3 has 17 residues. Between the trimmed V and J ends, which lost 2 bases and 5 bases, there was a span of 18 bases. Looked up from germline, CDR1 is MNHEY and CDR2 is SMNVEV (reference sequence). Here the CDR3 reads CASSLSPFRGENEKLFF. The CDR3 bases are TGTGCCAGCAGTTTAAGCCCCTTCCGGGGAGAGAATGAAAAACTGTTTTTT.